Below, 27 T cell receptor beta chains from the same sample are listed, as sequenced in a study of blood T cell repertoires in COVID-19 (dated by TCRdb to 2020 to 2022). Library method: the immunoSEQ multiplex PCR assay. TCRdb stores this immuneACCESS table with in-frame sequences only. Part of the clones is absent; in the studies checked, under half of the shortfall reflects unresolved V genes, and no reason is known for the rest. Present in this sample are about 150,000 clones, more than 80% of which were seen just once. The leading ten clones occupy approximately 15% of the sample. Sequenced: peripheral blood. The receptors come from a woman in her thirties or forties with acute or convalescent COVID-19.

The V gene is TRBV5-1, the J gene TRBJ2-2; D is possibly TRBD2 (6 bases). Trimming removed 2 bases from V and 3 bases from J, with 11 bases in between. This CDR3 is built from 15 residues. Germline V gene data show CDR1 as SGHRS and CDR2 as YFSETQ. This CDR3 reads CASSFAGSYTGELFF. CDR3 nucleotides: TGCGCCAGCAGCTTCGCGGGAAGCTACACCGGGGAGCTGTTTTTT.

This clone appeared a single time. The V call is TRBV6-5, the J call TRBJ2-1; TRBD2 matches at 10 bases. CDR1 is MNHEY, CDR2 SVGAGI, per germline. V gave up 4 bases and J gave up 3 bases; unmatched junction bases: 6. There are 16 residues in the CDR3. For the CDR3, the DNA is TGTGCCAGCAGTTCCCCAAGCGGGAGGGTCTACAATGAGCAGTTCTTC. This translates into CASSSPSGRVYNEQFF.

V gene TRBV7-3 combines with J gene TRBJ2-2; D not certain. Per germline, CDR1 SGHTA and CDR2 FQGTGA. The CDR3 runs 13 residues. Trimming removed 5 bases from V and 3 bases from J, with 7 bases in between. This CDR3 reads CASSPHYTGELFF. CDR3 DNA sequence: TGTGCCAGCAGCCCCCACTACACCGGGGAGCTGTTTTTT.

J is TRBJ2-1 and V is TRBV30; a possible D gene is TRBD2 (6 bases). With 1 base removed from V and 3 bases from J, the gap between germline ends came to 10 bases. The CDR3 extends over 14 amino acids. CDR1 is GTSNPN and CDR2 is SVGIG in the germline V gene (reference sequence). The CDR3 is CAWSGLVGYNEQFF. In DNA, the CDR3 is TGTGCCTGGAGTGGACTAGTAGGCTACAATGAGCAGTTCTTC.

The chain combines TRBV7-8 with TRBJ1-1; D may be TRBD1 (5 bases). The CDR3 spans 14 residues. V shed 6 bases and J shed 0 bases, with 11 bases lying between them. Germline values: CDR1 SGHVS, CDR2 FQNEAQ. The CDR3 protein is CASRQGAVNTEAFF. CDR3 DNA: TGTGCCAGCAGACAAGGGGCAGTGAACACTGAAGCTTTCTTT.

The chain links TRBV3-1 (or the pseudogene TRBV3-2) to TRBJ2-7; TRBD2 aligns across 7 bases. The CDR3 contains 17 residues. After removal of 3 bases from V and 3 bases from J, the junction contained 14 bases not matched to a gene. CDR1 is LGHDT, CDR2 YNNKEL, per germline (reference sequence). The CDR3 loop is CASSQKLGLVGFYEQYF. CDR3 sequence (DNA): TGTGCCAGCAGCCAGAAACTCGGACTAGTAGGGTTCTACGAGCAGTACTTC.

This clone appeared a single time. V is TRBV6-5 and J is TRBJ2-1, with TRBD1 matching 8 bases. The germline V gene encodes CDR1 MNHEY and CDR2 SVGAGI. Trimming took 2 bases from V and 8 from J; bases not matched to a gene: 8. This CDR3 is 15 amino acids long. CDR3 in amino acids: CASSYGQGASYEQFF. DNA of the CDR3: TGTGCCAGCAGTTACGGGCAGGGGGCTTCGTATGAGCAGTTCTTC.

This clone was observed a single time. The V gene is TRBV3-1 (or the pseudogene TRBV3-2), the J gene TRBJ2-6, with D unresolved. This CDR3 has 15 amino acids. Germline CDR1 and CDR2: LGHDT and YNNKEL (reference sequence). V lost 4 bases to trimming and J lost 0 bases, with 7 bases between them. CDR3 sequence (DNA): TGTGCCAGCAGCCCGACAAACTCTGGGGCCAACGTCCTGACTTTC. Its translation is CASSPTNSGANVLTF.

The rearrangement uses TRBV25-1 and TRBJ2-7, with 7 bases lining up with TRBD2. The CDR3 is made up of 17 amino acids. Looked up from germline, CDR1 is MGHDK and CDR2 is SYGVNS. V lost 0 bases to trimming and J lost 3 bases; unmatched junction nucleotides: 11. The CDR3 DNA is TGTGCCAGCAGTGAATACTTGTCTAGCGGAGGGAACTACGAGCAGTACTTC. Translating gives CASSEYLSSGGNYEQYF.

This clone has just one count. This sequence joins TRBV3-1 (or the pseudogene TRBV3-2) and TRBJ1-1; 7 bases are a match to TRBD1. The junction had 11 bases not matched to a gene; V was cut back by 4 bases and J by 0 bases. The CDR3 contains 17 residues. Germline CDR1 LGHDT, CDR2 YNNKEL (reference sequence). The CDR3, as DNA: TGTGCCAGCAGCCGCACACAGGGGCGTGTAATGAACACTGAAGCTTTCTTT. It encodes CASSRTQGRVMNTEAFF.

The rearrangement joins TRBV9 to TRBJ1-3; 7 bases map to TRBD1. Germline-derived CDR1 and CDR2 are SGDLS and YYNGEE. Losses at the gene ends were 0 bases for V and 3 bases for J; bases not matched to a gene: 6. This CDR3 is built from 16 residues. DNA of the CDR3: TGTGCCAGCAGCGTAGAGGCAGGGGGGCATGGAAACACCATATATTTT. Translating gives CASSVEAGGHGNTIYF. The whole variable domain, filled in from reference TRBV9 and TRBJ1-3, reads DSGVTQTPKHLITATGQRVTLRCSPRSGDLSVYWYQQSLDQGLQFLIQYYNGEERAKGNILERFSAQQFPDLHSELNLSSLELGDSALYFCASSVEAGGHGNTIYFGEGSWLTVV.

J is TRBJ2-5 and V is TRBV18; weak D call: TRBD2 (6 bases). This CDR3 has 14 residues. The V gene lost 1 base and the J gene lost 3 bases, with 9 bases spanning the gap. Germline CDR1 is KGHSH and CDR2 is LQKENI. The DNA for the CDR3 is TGTGCCAGCTCACCACGCCGCGGGGAAGAGACCCAGTACTTC. It specifies CASSPRRGEETQYF.

This chain links TRBV2 with TRBJ2-3, with 11 positions matching TRBD2. The CDR3 loop spans 15 amino acids. V dropped 10 bases and J dropped 4; count of bases not matched to a gene: 10. The germline gives CDR1 SNHLY, CDR2 FYNNEI. CDR3 sequence (DNA): TGTGCCACCCGGCTACGGACTAGCGGGTCAGATACGCAGTATTTT. Translation gives CATRLRTSGSDTQYF.

This clone was observed a single time. The chain recombines TRBV12-3 or TRBV12-4 with TRBJ2-7; 10 bases match TRBD1. The J segment lost 6 bases and the V segment lost 6 bases, leaving 5 bases of the junction unmatched. The CDR3 extends over 13 amino acids. CDR3 sequence: CASRTGTGVEQYF. The CDR3 DNA reads TGTGCCAGCAGGACCGGGACAGGGGTCGAGCAGTACTTC.

The chain recombines TRBV15 with TRBJ2-7, with 10 bases identical to TRBD2. The CDR3 is 17 residues long. V lost 1 base and J lost 5; bases outside the gene matches: 11. CDR1 is LNHNV, CDR2 YYDKDF, per germline (reference sequence). The chain's CDR3 is CATSRALLAGGGDEQYF. For the CDR3, the DNA is TGTGCCACCAGCAGAGCGTTATTAGCGGGAGGTGGGGACGAGCAGTACTTC.

This chain joins TRBV5-1 and TRBJ2-2; the match to TRBD1 covers 8 bases. The CDR3 runs 15 residues. In germline, CDR1 is SGHRS, CDR2 YFSETQ. The J segment lost 7 bases and the V segment lost 4 bases, leaving 9 bases of the junction unmatched. CDR3 in DNA: TGCGCCAGCAGCATAGGACAGGGTTGGAACGGGGAGCTGTTTTTT. This translates into CASSIGQGWNGELFF.

The chain joins TRBV29-1 to TRBJ2-1, with 11 bases lining up with TRBD1. The J segment lost 3 bases and the V segment lost 6 bases, leaving 7 bases of the junction unmatched. The CDR3 contains 15 residues. Germline V CDR1 and CDR2: SQVTM, ANQGSEA. The CDR3 DNA is TGCAGCGTCCGCGCCGGGACAGGGGGCTACAATGAGCAGTTCTTC. Amino acid sequence: CSVRAGTGGYNEQFF.

This chain joins TRBV11-3 and TRBJ2-3, with 7 bases identical to TRBD1. Losses at the gene ends were 8 bases for V and 3 bases for J; bases not matched to a gene: 11. Germline V lookup: CDR1 SGHNT, CDR2 YENEEA. The CDR3 consists of 15 residues. The CDR3: CASGKGATPTDTQYF. The CDR3 nucleotides are TGTGCCAGCGGGAAGGGGGCCACCCCGACAGATACGCAGTATTTT.

The chain links TRBV27 to TRBJ2-7, with 9 bases lining up with TRBD1. The CDR3 spans 16 residues. The trim removed 5 bases at V and 5 bases at J, leaving 13 bases unmatched. Germline assignment: CDR1 MNHEY and CDR2 SMNVEV (reference sequence). CDR3 in DNA: TGTGCCAGCAGTCTCACAGGGGACAGGGTTACCGACGAGCAGTACTTC. Amino acid sequence: CASSLTGDRVTDEQYF.

The chain is built from TRBV19 and TRBJ1-4; D call uncertain. This CDR3 is built from 14 residues. Germline lookup yields CDR1 LNHDA and CDR2 SQIVND (reference sequence). Trimming removed 5 bases from V and 7 bases from J, with 14 bases in between. The CDR3 here is CASSRGVLIEKLFF. DNA of the CDR3: TGTGCCAGTAGTCGGGGAGTATTGATTGAAAAACTGTTTTTT.

The gene calls are TRBV5-1 and TRBJ2-7; 8 nucleotides align to TRBD2. The CDR3 extends over 11 amino acids. Germline CDR1 and CDR2: SGHRS and YFSETQ. Trimming removed 7 bases from V and 4 bases from J; junction bases left unmatched: 1. As DNA, the CDR3 is TGCGCCAGCCGACTAGCGTACGAGCAGTACTTC. It encodes CASRLAYEQYF. The full variable domain, rest sourced from reference TRBV5-1 and TRBJ2-7, is KAGVTQTPRYLIKTRGQQVTLSCSPISGHRSVSWYQQTPGQGLQFLFEYFSETQRNKGNFPGRFSGRQFSNSRSEMNVSTLELGDSALYLCASRLAYEQYFGPGTRLTVT.

The V and J genes are TRBV2 and TRBJ2-3; a possible D gene is TRBD2 (7 bases). V was shortened by 3 bases and J by 5 bases, with 18 bases between the two germline ends. Germline V gene lookup returns CDR1 SNHLY and CDR2 FYNNEI. The CDR3 has 16 residues. The chain's CDR3 is CASSDGTGGRRDTQYF. As DNA, the CDR3 is TGTGCCAGCAGTGACGGGACGGGGGGCAGGAGAGATACGCAGTATTTT.

This clone came up once. This chain joins TRBV30 and TRBJ1-2; 8 nucleotides agree with TRBD1. The junction had 8 bases not matched to a gene; V was cut back by 3 bases and J by 8 bases. CDR3 length: 13 amino acids. CDR1 is GTSNPN, CDR2 SVGIG, per germline (reference sequence). In DNA, the CDR3 is TGTGCCTGGAGATCCCAGGGGGCGGGGGGCTACACCTTC. Encoded protein: CAWRSQGAGGYTF.

The genes are TRBV6-4 and TRBJ2-3; 12 bases fit TRBD2. The V gene's germline CDR1 is MRHNA and CDR2 SNTAGT. This CDR3 has 18 residues. V lost 3 bases and J lost 2; bases outside the gene matches: 9. CDR3 region: CASSEHPTSGGYTDTQYF. CDR3 coding DNA: TGTGCCAGCAGTGAGCACCCGACTAGCGGGGGCTACACAGATACGCAGTATTTT.

The rearrangement joins TRBV7-9 to TRBJ2-3, with D maybe TRBD2 (6 bases). The V end lost 5 bases, the J end lost 4 bases, and 19 bases lay between the germline ends. CDR1 SEHNR and CDR2 FQNEAQ come from the germline V gene (reference sequence). The CDR3 loop spans 16 amino acids. CDR3 sequence (DNA): TGTGCCAGCAGCCTCCTAGGGCGGGGCCAGGCAGATACGCAGTATTTT. Translation gives CASSLLGRGQADTQYF. The full variable domain, rest sourced from reference TRBV7-9 and TRBJ2-3, is DTGVSQNPRHKITKRGQNVTFRCDPISEHNRLYWYRQTLGQGPEFLTYFQNEAQLEKSRLLSDRFSAERPKGSFSTLEIQRTEQGDSAMYLCASSLLGRGQADTQYFGPGTRLTVL.

This clone was seen at least ten times. V usage is TRBV3-1 (or the pseudogene TRBV3-2) and J usage is TRBJ1-2; a weak D match, TRBD1 (6 bases). V lost 3 bases, J lost 4 bases, and 15 bases lay in between. This CDR3 is built from 15 residues. Germline V gene lookup returns CDR1 LGHDT and CDR2 YNNKEL (reference sequence). CDR3 residues: CASSHNDRLGYGYTF. CDR3 DNA sequence: TGTGCCAGCAGCCACAATGACAGGCTTGGCTATGGCTACACCTTC.

The gene calls are TRBV21-1 and TRBJ2-1; the D call TRBD2 from the table was never checked on the DNA. TRBV21-1 is a pseudogene. This CDR3 is 16 amino acids long. DNA of the CDR3: TGTGCCAGCAGCTCCCGATCCGACGGGAAAGTAAATGAGCAGTTCTTC. It specifies CASSSRSDGKVNEQFF.